This TCR beta chain was identified during a study of T cell responses to AZD1222 COVID-19 vaccine. Study results and caveats: Donors, mostly white British, included more females; clonal diversity was possibly underestimated. With two AZD1222 doses given, Spike-specific TCR breadth and depth both rose. Among vaccine-associated CD4 TCRs, coverage spanned spike, with dominance at 160-218 and 743-854.

This CDR3 is built from 13 residues. CDR1 and CDR2 from the germline V gene are MNHEY and SVGAGI. The J segment lost 1 base and the V segment lost 6 bases, leaving 1 base of the junction unmatched. On this clone itself: What it recognizes is unknown. This specimen includes other DNA sequences encoding the same CDR3.

Sequenced by immunoSEQ multiplex PCR; TCRdb stores in-frame clones only, minus some. This repertoire shows over 150,000 clones, around 88% found once; its top ten account for approximately 10%. The V gene is TRBV6-5, the J gene TRBJ2-3, with 7 bases that match TRBD2. The input for sequencing was peripheral blood, taken 28 days after the second AZD1222 dose. This clonotype was obtained from an adult who received the AZD1222 COVID-19 vaccine. The CDR3 sequence is CASSRGGTDTQYF. CDR3 bases: TGTGCCAGCAGCCGGGGGGGCACAGATACGCAGTATTTT.